Listed below are T cell receptor beta chains from one sample, sequenced in a study of metastatic and nonmetastatic thyroid tumors. From the PCR reads, TCRdb re-called clones with MiXCR. The sample yields 20,000 to 25,000 clones, around 29% seen once. Sequencing was carried out using blood. These TCRs come from a female donor with papillary thyroid cancer or a benign thyroid nodule (not recorded which). Some clones in this sample may be carry-over from other donors' samples. CDR3s include the opening cysteine and the closing phenylalanine or tryptophan. The D gene is left open where the match is weak. Clone size appears in some rows only: once, few, many, or a class for an expanded clone.

v_gene	abundance	d_gene	j_gene	CDR3aa	CDR3nt
TRBV7-9	many	.	TRBJ2-2	CASSLSGGETGELFF	TGTGCCAGCAGCTTATCGGGCGGGGAAACCGGGGAGCTGTTTTTT
TRBV9	many	TRBD1	TRBJ2-7	CASSVAVGDRQYF	TGTGCCAGCAGCGTAGCTGTAGGGGACAGGCAGTACTTC
TRBV14	.	.	TRBJ1-2	CASSQGLSYGYTF	TGTGCCAGCAGCCAGGGACTGTCCTATGGCTACACCTTC
TRBV4-2	.	TRBD1	TRBJ1-3	CASSLDRTGGNTIYF	TGTGCCAGCAGCCTAGACCGGACAGGGGGAAACACCATATATTTT
TRBV12-3/TRBV12-4	medium-sized	TRBD2	TRBJ2-1	CASSLVGGNYNEQFF	TGTGCCAGCAGTTTGGTGGGGGGGAATTACAATGAGCAGTTCTTC
TRBV6-1	.	.	TRBJ2-5	CASSPPNRVGETQYF	TGTGCCAGCAGTCCCCCCAACAGGGTGGGCGAGACCCAGTACTTC
TRBV11-2	medium-sized	.	TRBJ1-1	CASSSQGNTEAFF	TGTGCCAGCAGCTCACAGGGGAACACTGAAGCTTTCTTT
TRBV12-5	medium-sized	.	TRBJ1-1	CASGLSAANTEAFF	TGTGCTAGTGGTTTGTCCGCGGCGAACACTGAAGCTTTCTTT
TRBV5-1	.	.	TRBJ1-2	CASSFEDFNYGYTF	TGCGCCAGCAGCTTTGAAGACTTTAACTATGGCTACACCTTC
TRBV2	many	TRBD2	TRBJ2-1	CASSAGTSEYNEQFF	TGTGCCAGCAGCGCCGGGACTAGCGAATACAATGAGCAGTTCTTC
TRBV5-4	many	TRBD2	TRBJ2-1	CASSLDGSGAYNEQFF	TGTGCCAGCAGCTTGGATGGTAGCGGGGCTTACAATGAGCAGTTCTTC
TRBV11-2	.	TRBD1	TRBJ2-7	CASSSDRGFGEQYF	TGTGCCAGCAGCTCGGACAGGGGGTTCGGCGAGCAGTACTTC
TRBV30	many	.	TRBJ1-3	CAWSYLGSSGNTIYF	TGTGCCTGGAGTTATCTAGGCAGCTCTGGAAACACCATATATTTT
TRBV5-5	.	.	TRBJ2-2	CASSLEPIAGELFF	TGTGCCAGCAGCTTGGAGCCTATAGCCGGGGAGCTGTTTTTT
TRBV6-1	.	.	TRBJ2-3	CAEMGGWGPTDTQYF	TGTGCAGAAATGGGCGGGTGGGGGCCCACAGATACGCAGTATTTT
TRBV4-1	many	.	TRBJ2-2	CASNRMEGRGELFF	TGCGCCAGCAATCGGATGGAGGGTCGCGGGGAGCTGTTTTTT
TRBV4-3	.	.	TRBJ1-4	CASIQESRGANEKLFF	TGCGCCAGCATCCAAGAGTCAAGGGGAGCTAATGAAAAACTGTTTTTT
TRBV20-1	.	TRBD1	TRBJ2-1	CSIYRGRINEQFF	TGCAGTATTTACAGGGGACGTATCAATGAGCAGTTCTTC
TRBV28	few	.	TRBJ2-1	CASKEDSYNEQFF	TGTGCCAGCAAAGAGGACAGCTACAATGAGCAGTTCTTC
TRBV6-2/TRBV6-3	.	.	TRBJ2-1	CASSYGGEQFF	TGTGCCAGCAGTTACGGGGGGGAGCAGTTCTTC
TRBV15	many	.	TRBJ2-2	CATSRVVRGPGELFF	TGTGCCACCAGCAGAGTAGTAAGGGGACCCGGGGAGCTGTTTTTT
TRBV28	medium-sized	.	TRBJ1-2	CASSPRKRGARGYTF	TGTGCCAGCAGTCCCCGGAAGAGGGGGGCGCGTGGCTACACCTTC
TRBV20-1	medium-sized	.	TRBJ2-7	CSASGAGSYEQYF	TGCAGTGCTAGTGGGGCAGGTAGCTACGAGCAGTACTTC
TRBV5-1	.	TRBD1	TRBJ2-2	CASSLGTGLTGELFF	TGCGCCAGCAGCTTGGGGACAGGCCTCACCGGGGAGCTGTTTTTT
TRBV9	.	.	TRBJ2-7	CASSVGGSLLEQYF	TGTGCCAGCAGCGTAGGAGGGAGTTTACTCGAGCAGTACTTC
TRBV4-1	.	.	TRBJ2-7	CASSRPGGYEQYF	TGCGCCAGCAGCCGCCCCGGGGGATACGAGCAGTACTTC
TRBV20-1	medium-sized	.	TRBJ1-2	CSASLSGAANYGYTF	TGCAGTGCTTCACTGTCGGGGGCCGCCAACTATGGCTACACCTTC
TRBV19	.	.	TRBJ2-7	CASSLRGLRGQNYEQYF	TGTGCCAGTAGTCTCAGGGGGTTGCGGGGACAAAACTACGAGCAGTACTTC